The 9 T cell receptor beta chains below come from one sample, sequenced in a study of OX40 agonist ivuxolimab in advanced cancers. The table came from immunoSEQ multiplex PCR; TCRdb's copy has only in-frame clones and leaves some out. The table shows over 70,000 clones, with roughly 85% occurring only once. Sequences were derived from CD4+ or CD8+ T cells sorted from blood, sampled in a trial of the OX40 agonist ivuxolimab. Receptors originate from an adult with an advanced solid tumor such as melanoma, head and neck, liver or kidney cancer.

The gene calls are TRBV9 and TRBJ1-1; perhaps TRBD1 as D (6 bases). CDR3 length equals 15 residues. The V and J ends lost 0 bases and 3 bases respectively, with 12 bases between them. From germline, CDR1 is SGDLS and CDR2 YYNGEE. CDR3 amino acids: CASSVDPRQDTEAFF. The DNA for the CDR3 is TGTGCCAGCAGCGTAGACCCTCGACAGGACACTGAAGCTTTCTTT.

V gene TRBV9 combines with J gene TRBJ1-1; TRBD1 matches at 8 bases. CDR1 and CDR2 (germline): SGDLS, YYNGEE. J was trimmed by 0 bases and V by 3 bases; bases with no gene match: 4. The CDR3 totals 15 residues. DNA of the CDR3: TGTGCCAGCAGCGCCCAACAGGGGGTGAACACTGAAGCTTTCTTT. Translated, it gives CASSAQQGVNTEAFF.

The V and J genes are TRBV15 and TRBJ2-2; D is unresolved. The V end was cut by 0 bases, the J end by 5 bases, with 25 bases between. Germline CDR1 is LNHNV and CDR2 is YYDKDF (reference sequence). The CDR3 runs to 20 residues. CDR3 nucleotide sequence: TGTGCCACCAGCAGAGATTGGAACGGGCGGCAGATAGTCCGTACCGGGGAGCTGTTTTTT. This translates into CATSRDWNGRQIVRTGELFF.

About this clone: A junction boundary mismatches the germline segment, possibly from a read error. The CDR3 is CASSLEEGRQAFF. CDR3 nucleotides: TGTGCTAGCAGCTTAGAGGAGGGCAGACAAGCTTTCTTT. The chain carries TRBV7-7 and TRBJ1-1; the D is unclear. This CDR3 spans 13 amino acids. Germline assignment: CDR1 SSHAT and CDR2 FNYEAQ (reference sequence).

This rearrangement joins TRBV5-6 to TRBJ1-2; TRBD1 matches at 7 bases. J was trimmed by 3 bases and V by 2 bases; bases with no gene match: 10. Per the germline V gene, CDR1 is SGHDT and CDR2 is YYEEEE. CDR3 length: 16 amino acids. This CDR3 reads CASSLPPGQSDYGYTF. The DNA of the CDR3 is TGTGCCAGCAGCTTACCGCCGGGACAGTCGGACTATGGCTACACCTTC.

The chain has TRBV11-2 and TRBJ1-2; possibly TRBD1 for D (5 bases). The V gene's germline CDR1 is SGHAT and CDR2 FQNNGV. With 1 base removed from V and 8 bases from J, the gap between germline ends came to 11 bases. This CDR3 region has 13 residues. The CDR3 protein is CASSLAGPGGYTF. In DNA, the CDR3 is TGTGCCAGCAGCTTAGCTGGCCCAGGGGGCTACACCTTC.

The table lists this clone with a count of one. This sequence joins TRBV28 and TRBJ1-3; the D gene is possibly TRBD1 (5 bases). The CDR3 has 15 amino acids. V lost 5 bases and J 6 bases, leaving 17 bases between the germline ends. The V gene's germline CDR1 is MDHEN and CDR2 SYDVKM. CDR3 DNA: TGTGCCAGCAGTCCCGAGACAGTGAACCTAAACACCATATATTTT. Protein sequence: CASSPETVNLNTIYF.

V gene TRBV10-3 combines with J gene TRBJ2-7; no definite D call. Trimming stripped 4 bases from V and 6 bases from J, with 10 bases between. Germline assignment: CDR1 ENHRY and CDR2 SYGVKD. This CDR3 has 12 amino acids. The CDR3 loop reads CAISVLGTEQYF. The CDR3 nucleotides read TGTGCCATCAGTGTTCTGGGAACCGAGCAGTACTTC.

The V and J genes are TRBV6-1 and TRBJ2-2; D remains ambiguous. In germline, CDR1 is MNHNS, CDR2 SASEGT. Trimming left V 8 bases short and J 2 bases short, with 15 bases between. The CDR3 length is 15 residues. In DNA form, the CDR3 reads TGTGCCAGCGGAATGTTGCGTCAAAACACCGGGGAGCTGTTTTTT. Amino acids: CASGMLRQNTGELFF.